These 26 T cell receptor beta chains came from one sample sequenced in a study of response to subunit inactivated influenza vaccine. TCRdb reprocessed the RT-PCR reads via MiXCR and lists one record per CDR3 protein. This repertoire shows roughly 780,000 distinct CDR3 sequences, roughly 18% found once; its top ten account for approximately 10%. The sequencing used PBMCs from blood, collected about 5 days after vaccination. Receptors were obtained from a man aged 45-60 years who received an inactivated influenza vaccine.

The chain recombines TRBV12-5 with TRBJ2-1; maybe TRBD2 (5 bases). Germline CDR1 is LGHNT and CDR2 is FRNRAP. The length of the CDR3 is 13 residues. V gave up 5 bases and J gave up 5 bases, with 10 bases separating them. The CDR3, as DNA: TGTGCTAGTGGTGTCGGACTTCACAATGAGCAGTTCTTC. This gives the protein CASGVGLHNEQFF.

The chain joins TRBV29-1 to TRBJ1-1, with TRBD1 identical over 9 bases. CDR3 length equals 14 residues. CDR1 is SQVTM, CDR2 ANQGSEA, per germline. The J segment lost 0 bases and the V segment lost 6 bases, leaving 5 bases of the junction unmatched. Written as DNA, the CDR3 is TGCAGCGTAGAACAGGGGGCAGTGAACACTGAAGCTTTCTTT. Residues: CSVEQGAVNTEAFF.

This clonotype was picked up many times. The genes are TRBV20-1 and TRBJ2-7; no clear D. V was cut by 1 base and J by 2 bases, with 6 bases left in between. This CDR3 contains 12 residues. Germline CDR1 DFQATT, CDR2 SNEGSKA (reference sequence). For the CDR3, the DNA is TGCAGTGCTAGAGGAAGTACCTACGAGCAGTACTTC. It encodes CSARGSTYEQYF.

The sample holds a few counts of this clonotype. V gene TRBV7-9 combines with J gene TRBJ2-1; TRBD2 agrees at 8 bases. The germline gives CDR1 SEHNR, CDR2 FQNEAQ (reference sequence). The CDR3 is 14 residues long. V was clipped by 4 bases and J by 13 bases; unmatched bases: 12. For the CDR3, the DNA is TGTGCCAGCAGCTCCCCGGTTAGCGGGATAACACAGTTCTTC. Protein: CASSSPVSGITQFF.

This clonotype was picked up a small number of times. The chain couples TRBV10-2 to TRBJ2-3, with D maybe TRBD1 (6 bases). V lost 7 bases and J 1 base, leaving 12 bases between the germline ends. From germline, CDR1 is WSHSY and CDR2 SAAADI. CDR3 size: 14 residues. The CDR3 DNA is TGCGCCAGCACCGTGGGGGCAGGCACAGATACGCAGTATTTT. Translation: CASTVGAGTDTQYF.

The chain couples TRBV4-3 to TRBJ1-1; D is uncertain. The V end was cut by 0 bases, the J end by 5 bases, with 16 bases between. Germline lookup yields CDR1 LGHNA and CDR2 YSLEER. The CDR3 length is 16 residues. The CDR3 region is CASSQDGGAGETEAFF. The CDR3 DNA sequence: TGCGCCAGCAGCCAAGATGGAGGCGCTGGGGAAACTGAAGCTTTCTTT.

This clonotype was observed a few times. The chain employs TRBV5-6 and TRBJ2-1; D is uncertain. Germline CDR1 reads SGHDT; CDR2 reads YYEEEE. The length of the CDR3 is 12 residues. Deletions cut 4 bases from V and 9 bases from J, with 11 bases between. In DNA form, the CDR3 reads TGTGCCAGCAGCCCTACCCTGGGTGAGCAGTTCTTC. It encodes CASSPTLGEQFF.

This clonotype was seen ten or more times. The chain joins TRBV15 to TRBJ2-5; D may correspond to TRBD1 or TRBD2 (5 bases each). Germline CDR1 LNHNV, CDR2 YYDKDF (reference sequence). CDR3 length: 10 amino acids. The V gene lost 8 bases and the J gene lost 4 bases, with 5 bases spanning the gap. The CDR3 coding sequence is TGTGCCACCGGGACAGAGACCCAGTACTTC. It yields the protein CATGTETQYF. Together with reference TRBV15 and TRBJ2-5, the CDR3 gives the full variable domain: DAMVIQNPRYQVTQFGKPVTLSCSQTLNHNVMYWYQQKSSQAPKLLFHYYDKDFNNEADTPDNFQSRRPNTSFCFLDIRSPGLGDTAMYLCATGTETQYFGPGTRLLVL.

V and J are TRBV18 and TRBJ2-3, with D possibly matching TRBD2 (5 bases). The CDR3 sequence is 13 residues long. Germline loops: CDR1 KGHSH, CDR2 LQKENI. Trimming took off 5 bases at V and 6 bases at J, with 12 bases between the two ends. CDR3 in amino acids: CASSGEFLDTQYF. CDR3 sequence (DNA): TGTGCCAGCTCAGGGGAGTTTTTGGATACGCAGTATTTT. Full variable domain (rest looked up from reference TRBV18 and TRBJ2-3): NAGVMQNPRHLVRRRGQEARLRCSPMKGHSHVYWYRQLPEEGLKFMVYLQKENIIDESGMPKERFSAEFPKEGPSILRIQQVVRGDSAAYFCASSGEFLDTQYFGPGTRLTVL.

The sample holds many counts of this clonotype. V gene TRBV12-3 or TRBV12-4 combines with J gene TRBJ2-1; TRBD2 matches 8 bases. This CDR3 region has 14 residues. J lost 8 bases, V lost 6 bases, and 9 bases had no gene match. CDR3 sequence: CASSPRLARDEQFF. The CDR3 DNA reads TGTGCCAGCAGCCCTAGACTAGCGAGGGATGAGCAGTTCTTC.

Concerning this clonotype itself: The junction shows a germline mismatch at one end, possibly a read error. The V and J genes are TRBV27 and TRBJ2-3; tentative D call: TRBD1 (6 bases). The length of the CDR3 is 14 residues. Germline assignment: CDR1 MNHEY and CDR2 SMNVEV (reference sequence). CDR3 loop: CASRFLQGTDTQCF. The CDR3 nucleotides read TGTGCCAGCAGATTCTTACAGGGCACAGATACGCAGTGTTTT.

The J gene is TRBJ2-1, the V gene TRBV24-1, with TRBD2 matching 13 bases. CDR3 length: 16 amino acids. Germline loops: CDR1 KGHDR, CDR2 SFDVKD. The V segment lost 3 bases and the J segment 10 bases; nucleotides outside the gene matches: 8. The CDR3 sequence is CATSDTGLAGLKEQFF. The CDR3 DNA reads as TGTGCCACCAGTGATACGGGACTAGCGGGGCTTAAAGAGCAGTTCTTC.

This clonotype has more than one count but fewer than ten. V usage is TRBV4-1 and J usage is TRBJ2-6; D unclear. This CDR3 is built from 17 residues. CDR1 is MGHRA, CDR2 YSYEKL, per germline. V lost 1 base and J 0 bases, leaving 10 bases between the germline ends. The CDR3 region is CASSQVAVPSGANVLTF. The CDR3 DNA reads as TGCGCCAGCAGCCAAGTTGCAGTCCCCTCTGGGGCCAACGTCCTGACTTTC.

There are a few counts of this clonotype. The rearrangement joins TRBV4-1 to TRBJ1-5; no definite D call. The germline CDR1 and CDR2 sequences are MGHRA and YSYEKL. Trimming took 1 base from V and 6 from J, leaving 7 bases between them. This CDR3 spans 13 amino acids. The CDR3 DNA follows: TGCGCCAGCAGCCAAGTATTATCTCAGCCCCAGCATTTT. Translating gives CASSQVLSQPQHF.

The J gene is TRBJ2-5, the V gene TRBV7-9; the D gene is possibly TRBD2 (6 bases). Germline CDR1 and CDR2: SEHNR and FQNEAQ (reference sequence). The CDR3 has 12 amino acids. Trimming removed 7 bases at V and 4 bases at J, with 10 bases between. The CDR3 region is CASNAAGETQYF. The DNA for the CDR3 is TGTGCCAGCAATGCAGCGGGAGAGACCCAGTACTTC. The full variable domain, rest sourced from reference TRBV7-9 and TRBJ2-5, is DTGVSQNPRHKITKRGQNVTFRCDPISEHNRLYWYRQTLGQGPEFLTYFQNEAQLEKSRLLSDRFSAERPKGSFSTLEIQRTEQGDSAMYLCASNAAGETQYFGPGTRLLVL.

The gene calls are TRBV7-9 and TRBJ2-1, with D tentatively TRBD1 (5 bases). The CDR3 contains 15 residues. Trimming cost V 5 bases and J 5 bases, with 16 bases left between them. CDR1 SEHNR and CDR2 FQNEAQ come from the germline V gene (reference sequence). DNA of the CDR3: TGTGCCAGCAGCCCTTGGACAAGCACTAACAATGAGCAGTTCTTC. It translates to CASSPWTSTNNEQFF.

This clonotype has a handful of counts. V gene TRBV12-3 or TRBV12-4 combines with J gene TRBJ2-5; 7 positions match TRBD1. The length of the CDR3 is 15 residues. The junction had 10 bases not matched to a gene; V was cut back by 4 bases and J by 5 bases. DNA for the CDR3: TGTGCCAGCAGTTCCTACAGGGGAATTCGGGAGACCCAGTACTTC. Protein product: CASSSYRGIRETQYF.

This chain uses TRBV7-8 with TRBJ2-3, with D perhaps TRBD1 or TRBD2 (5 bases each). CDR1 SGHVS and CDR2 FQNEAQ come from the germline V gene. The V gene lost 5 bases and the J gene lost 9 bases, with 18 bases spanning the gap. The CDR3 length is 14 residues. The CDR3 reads CASSRDTPEGTQYF. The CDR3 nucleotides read TGTGCCAGCAGCCGTGACACCCCCGAGGGGACGCAGTATTTT.

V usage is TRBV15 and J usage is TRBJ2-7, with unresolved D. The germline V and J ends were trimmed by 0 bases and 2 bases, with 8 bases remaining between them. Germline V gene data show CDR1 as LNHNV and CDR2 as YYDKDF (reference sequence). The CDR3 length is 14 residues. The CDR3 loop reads CATSRDRPTYEQYF. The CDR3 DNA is TGTGCCACCAGCAGAGATCGGCCAACCTACGAGCAGTACTTC.

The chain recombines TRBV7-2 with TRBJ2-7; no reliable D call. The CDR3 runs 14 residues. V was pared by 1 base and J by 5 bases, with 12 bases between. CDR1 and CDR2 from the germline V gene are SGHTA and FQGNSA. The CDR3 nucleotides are TGTGCCAGCAGCTTAGTTCCGGCCCGTGACGAGCAGTACTTC. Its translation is CASSLVPARDEQYF.

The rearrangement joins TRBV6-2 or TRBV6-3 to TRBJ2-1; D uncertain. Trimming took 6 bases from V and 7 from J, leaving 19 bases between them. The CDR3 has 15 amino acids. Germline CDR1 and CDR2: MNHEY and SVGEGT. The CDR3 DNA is TGTGCCAGCAGCGCCCCTTTTAGGGAAGCAAATGAGCAGTTCTTC. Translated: CASSAPFREANEQFF.

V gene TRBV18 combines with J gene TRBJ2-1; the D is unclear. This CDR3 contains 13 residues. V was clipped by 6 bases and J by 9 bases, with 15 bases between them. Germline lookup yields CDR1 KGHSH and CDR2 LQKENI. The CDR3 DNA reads TGTGCCAGCTCCGACCCCTCTCTGGGTGAGCAGTTCTTC. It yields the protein CASSDPSLGEQFF.

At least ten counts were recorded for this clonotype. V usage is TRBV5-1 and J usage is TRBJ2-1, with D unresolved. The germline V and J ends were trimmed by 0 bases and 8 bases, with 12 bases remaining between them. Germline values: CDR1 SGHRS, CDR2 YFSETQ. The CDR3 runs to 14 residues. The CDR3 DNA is TGCGCCAGCAGCTTGGGGCCAATCGGCGATGAGCAGTTCTTC. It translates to CASSLGPIGDEQFF. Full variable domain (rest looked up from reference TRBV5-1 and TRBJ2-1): KAGVTQTPRYLIKTRGQQVTLSCSPISGHRSVSWYQQTPGQGLQFLFEYFSETQRNKGNFPGRFSGRQFSNSRSEMNVSTLELGDSALYLCASSLGPIGDEQFFGPGTRLTVL.

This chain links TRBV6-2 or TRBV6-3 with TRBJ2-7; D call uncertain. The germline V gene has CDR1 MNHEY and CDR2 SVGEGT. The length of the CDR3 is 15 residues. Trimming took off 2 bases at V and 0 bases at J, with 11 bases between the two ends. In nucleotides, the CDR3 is TGTGCCAGCAGTTACATAAGGTTCTCCTCCTACGAGCAGTACTTC. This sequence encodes CASSYIRFSSYEQYF.

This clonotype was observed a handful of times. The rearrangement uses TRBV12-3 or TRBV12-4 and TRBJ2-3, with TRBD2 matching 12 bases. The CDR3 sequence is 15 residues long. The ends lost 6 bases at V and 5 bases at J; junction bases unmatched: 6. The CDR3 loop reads CASRPSGGALDTQYF. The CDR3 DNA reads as TGTGCCAGCAGACCTAGCGGGGGGGCCTTAGATACGCAGTATTTT.

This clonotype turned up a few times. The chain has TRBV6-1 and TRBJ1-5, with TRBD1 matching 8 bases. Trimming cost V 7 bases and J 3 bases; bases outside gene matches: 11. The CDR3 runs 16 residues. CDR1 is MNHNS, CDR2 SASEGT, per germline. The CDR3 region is CASTPGDRYDNQPQHF. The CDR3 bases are TGTGCCAGCACCCCTGGGGACAGGTACGACAATCAGCCCCAGCATTTT.